Sequencing of this T cell receptor (beta chain) was carried out in a study of tumor-infiltrating lymphocytes in primary liver carcinoma. Study as a whole: The five patients, who were men and women, ranged in age from 30 to 69 years. Broader study findings: It was tumor-adjacent and tumor-blood pairs that overlapped less than tumor region pairs did. Against blood, tumors held a significantly higher top-250-clone fraction (p = 0.039).

Details on this clonotype: Its antigen is currently unknown.

The CDR3 contains 14 residues. Germline values: CDR1 MDHEN, CDR2 SYDVKM. J gave up 16 bases and V 5 bases, and 17 bases lay outside the gene matches. The template, 500 ng total RNA, yielded TCR beta cDNA made with a constant-region primer. What produced the TCR beta libraries was three nested multiplex PCR rounds using slightly modified ARM-PCR. TRBV1-TRBV30 forward primers paired with a C-beta reverse primer drove the first two PCR rounds, about 9 cycles each. One entry per CDR3 protein, called by TCRdb with MiXCR from the multiplex PCR reads. Of 90,000 to 150,000 distinct CDR3 sequences in the sample, under 70% were seen once. Between roughly 17 and 30 mg of unsorted bulk tissue served as the source from which RNA and DNA were co-extracted. Treatment of the patients' primary liver carcinoma consisted of surgical resection.

The TCR originated in a woman aged 55-70 years with primary liver carcinoma and hepatitis B virus infection. This chain uses TRBV28 with TRBJ2-4; 7 bases match TRBD2. Sequencing was done on a sample of tumor-adjacent normal liver tissue. CDR3 in amino acids: CASSRGGAKNILYF. Written as DNA, the CDR3 is TGTGCCAGCAGTCGGGGAGGGGCCAAAAACATTCTATACTTC.